The sample holds one count of the clone carrying this T cell receptor beta chain. Study processing details: Amplifying reference gene primers gave estimates of nucleated cell counts. Repertoires were generated with immunoSEQ multiplex PCR, while TCRdb's copy carries only in-frame clones and drops some. D and trimming were read from the DNA, whereas the V and J calls and clone size are those reported in that table. The table lists 95,000 to 110,000 clones, about 89% of them singletons. The data were taken from a study of blood T cell repertoires in COVID-19. As for the study in general: COVID-19 samples from acute and convalescent phases originated in the United States, Italy and Spain. In each case, the material was cDNA or gDNA derived from T cells, B-cell-depleted T cells, or PBMCs.

There are 15 residues in the CDR3. J lost 1 base, V lost 0 bases, and 0 bases had no gene match. This clonotype originated in a human donor in a cohort sampled during active COVID-19. Sequenced material: peripheral blood. This sequence joins TRBV5-3 and TRBJ2-2; 7 bases fit TRBD1. TRBV5-3 is given ORF status, its function remaining uncertain. The CDR3 coding sequence is TGTGCCAGAAGCTTGGACAGGGGGAACACCGGGGAGCTGTTTTTT. It specifies CARSLDRGNTGELFF.